Each of the 2 T cell receptor beta chains below was sequenced from the same sample in a study of blood T cell repertoires in COVID-19. This table comes from immunoSEQ multiplex PCR, and its TCRdb copy is limited to in-frame clones, with some not included. In the table there are approximately 81,000 clones, about four fifths of which are singletons. Input material: peripheral blood. The source is a human donor in a cohort sampled during active COVID-19.

This sequence joins TRBV11-2 and TRBJ1-1, with 8 nucleotides matching TRBD1. V shed 5 bases, J shed 4 bases, and the junction held 6 bases outside the gene matches. Germline values: CDR1 SGHAT, CDR2 FQNNGV. CDR3 length equals 14 residues. For the CDR3, the DNA is TGTGCCAGCAGCCCTTATACAGGGGGCACTGAAGCTTTCTTT. Amino acid sequence: CASSPYTGGTEAFF.

The rearrangement uses TRBV6-6 and TRBJ1-1; no firm D call. The CDR3 totals 13 residues. V was trimmed by 5 bases and J by 4 bases, leaving 11 bases between them. The germline V gene has CDR1 MNHNY and CDR2 SVGAGI (reference sequence). As DNA, the CDR3 is TGTGCCAGCAGTCCACGTCGGGGCACTGAAGCTTTCTTT. Protein: CASSPRRGTEAFF.